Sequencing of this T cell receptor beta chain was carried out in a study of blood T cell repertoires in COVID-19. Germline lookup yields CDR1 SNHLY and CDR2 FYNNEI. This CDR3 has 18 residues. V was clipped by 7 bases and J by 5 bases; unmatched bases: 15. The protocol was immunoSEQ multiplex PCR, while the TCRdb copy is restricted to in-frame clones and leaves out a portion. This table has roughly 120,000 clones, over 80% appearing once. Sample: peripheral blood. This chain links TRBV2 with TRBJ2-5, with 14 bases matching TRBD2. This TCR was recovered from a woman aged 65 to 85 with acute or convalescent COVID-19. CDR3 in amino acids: CASKKGRLAGGSRETQYF. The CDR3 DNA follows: TGTGCCAGCAAGAAAGGCAGACTAGCGGGAGGGTCCAGGGAGACCCAGTACTTC.